Presented here are 32 T cell receptor beta chains from one specimen sequenced in a study of blood T cell repertoires in COVID-19. Sequencing was performed with immunoSEQ multiplex PCR; in TCRdb, only in-frame clones are kept and a portion is missing. The table shows 85,000 to 120,000 clones, with around 90% occurring only once. Sequenced: peripheral blood. The receptors originated from a woman aged 45-59 years with COVID-19, enrolled during active disease.

The gene calls are TRBV4-1 and TRBJ1-2; TRBD1 matches 8 bases. Per germline, CDR1 MGHRA and CDR2 YSYEKL. V gave up 4 bases and J gave up 4 bases; unmatched junction bases: 8. The length of the CDR3 is 15 residues. The CDR3 loop reads CASSPGTGSLYGYTF. Here the CDR3 DNA reads TGCGCCAGCAGCCCCGGGACAGGATCTCTCTATGGCTACACCTTC.

The CDR3: CASSRPPSTGDTQYF. The CDR3 nucleotides read TGTGCCAGCAGCCGCCCCCCTAGCACCGGAGATACGCAGTATTTT. The chain carries TRBV7-2 and TRBJ2-3; D possibly corresponds to TRBD2 (5 bases). This CDR3 is 15 amino acids long. Germline V lookup: CDR1 SGHTA, CDR2 FQGNSA. V gave up 5 bases and J gave up 5 bases, with 17 bases separating them.

This sequence joins TRBV27 and TRBJ2-1; maybe TRBD1 (5 bases). This CDR3 spans 14 amino acids. V was shortened by 7 bases and J by 5 bases, with 15 bases between the two germline ends. Germline V lookup: CDR1 MNHEY, CDR2 SMNVEV (reference sequence). This CDR3 is CASKLIGVHNEQFF. Written as DNA, the CDR3 is TGTGCCAGCAAGCTGATAGGGGTACACAATGAGCAGTTCTTC.

This chain links TRBV7-9 with TRBJ1-3; 8 bases align to TRBD1. V shed 5 bases, J shed 2 bases, and the junction held 11 bases outside the gene matches. Germline V gene data show CDR1 as SEHNR and CDR2 as FQNEAQ (reference sequence). The CDR3 consists of 17 residues. Here the CDR3 reads CASSPPGQGLTGNTIYF. The CDR3 DNA sequence: TGTGCCAGCAGCCCCCCTGGACAGGGTTTAACTGGAAACACCATATATTTT.

A few counts support this clone. This chain connects TRBV10-3 to TRBJ1-3; 8 nucleotides match TRBD1. The CDR3 covers 17 residues. The ends lost 0 bases at V and 1 base at J; junction bases unmatched: 5. CDR1 is ENHRY and CDR2 is SYGVKD in the germline V gene. The CDR3 spells CAISESGTGLSGNTIYF. CDR3 in DNA: TGTGCCATCAGTGAGTCCGGGACAGGACTTTCTGGAAACACCATATATTTT.

The chain is built from TRBV27 and TRBJ2-1; TRBD1 aligns across 7 bases. The CDR3 length is 14 residues. Germline CDR1 reads MNHEY; CDR2 reads SMNVEV (reference sequence). V shed 5 bases and J 5 bases; nucleotides not matched to a gene: 6. CDR3 loop: CASSTPGQNNEQFF. The DNA for the CDR3 is TGTGCCAGCAGTACTCCGGGACAGAACAATGAGCAGTTCTTC.

This clone was seen at least ten times. The rearrangement joins TRBV30 to TRBJ1-5, with a tentative D call TRBD1 (6 bases). Trimming left V 1 base short and J 1 base short, with 8 bases between. This CDR3 comprises 14 residues. Germline V lookup: CDR1 GTSNPN, CDR2 SVGIG (reference sequence). The CDR3 protein is CAWSDGQSNQPQHF. CDR3 in DNA: TGTGCCTGGAGTGATGGACAGAGCAATCAGCCCCAGCATTTT.

This clone is a singleton in its sample. The J gene is TRBJ2-3, the V gene TRBV6-5; tentatively, D is TRBD2 (5 bases). Trimming removed 10 bases from V and 8 bases from J, with 16 bases in between. The CDR3 is 12 amino acids. Germline assignment: CDR1 MNHEY and CDR2 SVGAGI. The DNA of the CDR3 is TGTGCCAACGCTAGGGAGTACGGTACGCAGTATTTT. It codes for CANAREYGTQYF.

This clone was seen a single time. The gene calls are TRBV7-6 and TRBJ2-1, with 8 bases identical to TRBD1. CDR1 is SGHVS, CDR2 FNYEAQ, per germline. The CDR3 consists of 16 residues. Losses at the gene ends were 0 bases for V and 5 bases for J; bases not matched to a gene: 6. DNA for the CDR3: TGTGCCAGCAGCTTAGCGGGACAGGTTAACAACAATGAGCAGTTCTTC. Protein: CASSLAGQVNNNEQFF.

The V and J genes are TRBV5-4 and TRBJ2-3, with D perhaps matching TRBD2 (5 bases). The germline V gene has CDR1 SGHNT and CDR2 YYREEE (reference sequence). With 4 bases removed from V and 0 bases from J, the gap between germline ends came to 9 bases. This CDR3 spans 14 amino acids. The CDR3 bases are TGTGCCAGCAGCCAAGGACTCAGCACAGATACGCAGTATTTT. Protein sequence: CASSQGLSTDTQYF. Full variable domain (outside the CDR3, taken from reference TRBV5-4 and TRBJ2-3): ETGVTQSPTHLIKTRGQQVTLRCSSQSGHNTVSWYQQALGQGPQFIFQYYREEENGRGNFPPRFSGLQFPNYSSELNVNALELDDSALYLCASSQGLSTDTQYFGPGTRLTVL.

The chain combines TRBV27 with TRBJ2-3; no clear D. V was pared by 6 bases and J by 5 bases, with 18 bases between. Per the germline V gene, CDR1 is MNHEY and CDR2 is SMNVEV (reference sequence). CDR3 length equals 15 residues. This chain's CDR3 is CASSPSPPGIDTQYF. The CDR3, as DNA: TGTGCCAGCAGCCCAAGCCCCCCCGGTATAGATACGCAGTATTTT.

The chain employs TRBV4-1 and TRBJ2-7; D might be TRBD2 (6 bases). Trimming removed 4 bases at V and 0 bases at J, with 19 bases between. This CDR3 has 17 amino acids. Germline lookup yields CDR1 MGHRA and CDR2 YSYEKL. Here the CDR3 reads CASSPSAGTGSSYEQYF. In nucleotides, the CDR3 is TGCGCCAGCAGCCCCTCCGCGGGAACAGGTAGCTCCTACGAGCAGTACTTC.

The chain combines TRBV7-9 with TRBJ2-7; 7 positions agree with TRBD1. The germline CDR1 and CDR2 sequences are SEHNR and FQNEAQ (reference sequence). With 5 bases clipped from V and 6 bases from J, the junction kept 4 bases outside the gene matches. The CDR3 has 12 amino acids. The CDR3 DNA reads as TGTGCCAGCAGCCGGACAGGCGGCGAGCAGTACTTC. Residues: CASSRTGGEQYF.

The sample holds one count of this clone. The chain employs TRBV9 and TRBJ1-3, with a weak D call TRBD1 (5 bases). The V end lost 4 bases, the J end lost 0 bases, and 14 bases lay between the germline ends. CDR1 SGDLS and CDR2 YYNGEE come from the germline V gene. The CDR3 has 16 residues. The CDR3 is CASSPQGLSSGNTIYF. The CDR3 bases are TGTGCCAGCAGCCCCCAGGGATTGAGCTCTGGAAACACCATATATTTT.

This clone was detected once. The chain recombines TRBV5-4 with TRBJ1-2; TRBD1 is a possible D gene (5 bases). The CDR3 totals 15 residues. V lost 1 base and J 5 bases, leaving 15 bases between the germline ends. Germline loops: CDR1 SGHNT, CDR2 YYREEE (reference sequence). In DNA form, the CDR3 reads TGTGCCAGCAGCTTGCGGGGGGTGGTTGTGTATGGCTACACCTTC. Protein: CASSLRGVVVYGYTF.

The chain employs TRBV18 and TRBJ2-2; the D gene is possibly TRBD2 (5 bases). CDR3 length: 15 amino acids. Trimming stripped 3 bases from V and 3 bases from J, with 11 bases between. Germline V gene data show CDR1 as KGHSH and CDR2 as LQKENI. The CDR3 reads CASSPARGDTGELFF. The CDR3 DNA is TGTGCCAGCTCACCGGCCCGGGGAGACACCGGGGAGCTGTTTTTT.

The chain recombines TRBV18 with TRBJ2-3, with a weak D call TRBD2 (5 bases). The V gene's germline CDR1 is KGHSH and CDR2 LQKENI. The CDR3 covers 14 residues. Trimming removed 4 bases from V and 0 bases from J, with 8 bases in between. The CDR3 here is CASSQDSSTDTQYF. DNA for the CDR3: TGTGCCAGCTCACAGGACTCAAGCACAGATACGCAGTATTTT.

The gene calls are TRBV4-2 and TRBJ2-1; perhaps TRBD2 as D (7 bases). The V gene lost 1 base and the J gene lost 0 bases, with 19 bases spanning the gap. This CDR3 is built from 19 residues. CDR1 is LGHNA and CDR2 is YNFKEQ in the germline V gene. CDR3 sequence: CASSQGGGGLPFSYNEQFF. In nucleotides, the CDR3 is TGTGCCAGCAGCCAAGGAGGGGGGGGCCTACCTTTCTCCTACAATGAGCAGTTCTTC.

The rearrangement links TRBV5-1 to TRBJ1-2, with 12 bases aligning to TRBD1. The germline V gene encodes CDR1 SGHRS and CDR2 YFSETQ. The CDR3 is made up of 15 amino acids. Losses at the gene ends were 0 bases for V and 4 bases for J; bases not matched to a gene: 1. The CDR3 is CASSLAGQGAYGYTF. In nucleotides, the CDR3 is TGCGCCAGCAGCTTGGCGGGACAGGGGGCCTATGGCTACACCTTC.

The chain has TRBV7-3 and TRBJ2-1; 12 bases align to TRBD2. Germline CDR1 is SGHTA and CDR2 is FQGTGA. CDR3 length: 15 residues. V shed 5 bases and J 2 bases; nucleotides not matched to a gene: 1. CDR3 sequence reads: CASSPSGGAYNEQFF. CDR3 bases: TGTGCCAGCAGCCCTAGCGGGGGGGCCTACAATGAGCAGTTCTTC.

This sequence joins TRBV11-3 and TRBJ2-2, with unresolved D. Trimming pared 1 base from V and 7 bases from J, leaving 13 bases between. Germline CDR1 reads SGHNT; CDR2 reads YENEEA. This CDR3 has 15 amino acids. CDR3 residues: CASSLGRGSIGELFF. The CDR3 nucleotides read TGTGCCAGCAGCTTAGGCCGAGGTTCGATCGGGGAGCTGTTTTTT.

This clone was counted at least ten times. The rearrangement links TRBV6-5 to TRBJ1-2; tentative D call: TRBD1 (5 bases). CDR1 is MNHEY, CDR2 SVGAGI, per germline. The V end was cut by 2 bases, the J end by 3 bases, with 7 bases between. CDR3 length: 13 amino acids. This CDR3 reads CASSYGRDYGYTF. The CDR3 DNA follows: TGTGCCAGCAGTTACGGCAGGGACTATGGCTACACCTTC.

J is TRBJ1-4 and V is TRBV18, with D possibly being TRBD1 (5 bases). CDR1 is KGHSH, CDR2 LQKENI, per germline. This CDR3 is built from 14 residues. Trimming pared 1 base from V and 5 bases from J, leaving 8 bases between. This CDR3 reads CASSPLTANEKLFF. Here the CDR3 DNA reads TGTGCCAGCTCACCACTGACAGCAAATGAAAAACTGTTTTTT.

This chain uses TRBV4-2 with TRBJ1-2, with D perhaps TRBD1 (6 bases). V lost 0 bases, J lost 5 bases, and 16 bases lay in between. Germline V CDR1 and CDR2: LGHNA, YNFKEQ. CDR3 size: 16 residues. CDR3 DNA sequence: TGTGCCAGCAGCCAAGATGGGCAGGGGCCCCATTATGGCTACACCTTC. It is translated as CASSQDGQGPHYGYTF.

The V gene is TRBV29-1, the J gene TRBJ1-6; 8 bases align to TRBD1. Trimming cost V 6 bases and J 10 bases; bases outside gene matches: 8. CDR3 size: 13 residues. CDR1 SQVTM and CDR2 ANQGSEA come from the germline V gene. Written as DNA, the CDR3 is TGCAGCGTGATGACAGGGGACGGGTCACCCCTCCACTTT. It encodes CSVMTGDGSPLHF. Full variable domain (missing parts from reference TRBV29-1 and TRBJ1-6): SAVISQKPSRDICQRGTSLTIQCQVDSQVTMMFWYRQQPGQSLTLIATANQGSEATYESGFVIDKFPISRPNLTFSTLTVSNMSPEDSSIYLCSVMTGDGSPLHFGNGTRLTVT.

The chain employs TRBV10-3 and TRBJ1-5, with TRBD1 as a possible D gene (5 bases). Trimming shortened V by 5 bases and J by 4 bases, and 12 bases separated the two germline ends. Looked up from germline, CDR1 is ENHRY and CDR2 is SYGVKD. This CDR3 region has 14 residues. The CDR3 reads CAISIGRENQPQHF. In nucleotides, the CDR3 is TGTGCCATCAGTATTGGCAGGGAAAATCAGCCCCAGCATTTT.

V usage is TRBV6-5 and J usage is TRBJ1-2; TRBD1 agrees at 9 bases. Germline V gene lookup returns CDR1 MNHEY and CDR2 SVGAGI. The CDR3 spans 15 residues. The V segment lost 6 bases and the J segment 4 bases; nucleotides outside the gene matches: 9. As DNA, the CDR3 is TGTGCCAGCAGAAAACCGGGACAGGGTACCTATGGCTACACCTTC. Its translation is CASRKPGQGTYGYTF.

The CDR3 region is CASSYASRGPIGYTF. DNA of the CDR3: TGTGCCAGCAGTTACGCCTCCAGGGGGCCCATTGGCTACACCTTC. The chain joins TRBV6-2 or TRBV6-3 to TRBJ1-2; 8 nucleotides agree with TRBD1. The CDR3 is made up of 15 amino acids. The germline V gene has CDR1 MNHEY and CDR2 SVGEGT. V shed 2 bases and J 7 bases; nucleotides not matched to a gene: 9.

This rearrangement joins TRBV18 to TRBJ2-1; the D is unclear. Germline assignment: CDR1 KGHSH and CDR2 LQKENI. The ends were cut back, 3 bases at V and 7 bases at J, with 16 bases in the middle. The CDR3 totals 15 residues. CDR3 nucleotides: TGTGCCAGCTCACCTCAAGACATTTGGTTGAATGAGCAGTTCTTC. Its protein is CASSPQDIWLNEQFF. Combining the CDR3 with reference TRBV18 and TRBJ2-1 gives the whole variable domain NAGVMQNPRHLVRRRGQEARLRCSPMKGHSHVYWYRQLPEEGLKFMVYLQKENIIDESGMPKERFSAEFPKEGPSILRIQQVVRGDSAAYFCASSPQDIWLNEQFFGPGTRLTVL.

The chain is built from TRBV5-1 and TRBJ2-1; tentative D call: TRBD1 (6 bases). Germline assignment: CDR1 SGHRS and CDR2 YFSETQ. The CDR3 is 14 residues long. V lost 0 bases and J lost 7, with 11 bases in between. The CDR3 DNA is TGCGCCAGCAGCTTGGACAGGGAGTTGAATGAGCAGTTCTTC. Amino acid sequence: CASSLDRELNEQFF.

The chain joins TRBV24-1 to TRBJ2-3; TRBD2 matches at 9 bases. The germline V gene has CDR1 KGHDR and CDR2 SFDVKD. This CDR3 has 16 residues. The V gene end was trimmed by 4 bases and the J gene end by 0 bases; junction bases not matched to a gene: 4. CDR3 coding DNA: TGTGCCACCAGTGACACGACTAGCGGAAGCACAGATACGCAGTATTTT. It codes for CATSDTTSGSTDTQYF.

The chain employs TRBV15 and TRBJ1-6; D unresolved. V lost 3 bases to trimming and J lost 10 bases, with 10 bases between them. Germline CDR1 LNHNV, CDR2 YYDKDF (reference sequence). The length of the CDR3 is 13 residues. The CDR3 sequence: CATSRDGRSPLHF. In DNA form, the CDR3 reads TGTGCCACCAGCAGGGATGGGAGGTCACCCCTCCACTTT. Complete variable domain (other parts from reference TRBV15 and TRBJ1-6): DAMVIQNPRYQVTQFGKPVTLSCSQTLNHNVMYWYQQKSSQAPKLLFHYYDKDFNNEADTPDNFQSRRPNTSFCFLDIRSPGLGDTAMYLCATSRDGRSPLHFGNGTRLTVT.